The 4 T cell receptor beta chains in this list originate from one sample, sequenced in a study of blood T cell repertoires in COVID-19. Libraries were prepared by immunoSEQ multiplex PCR; TCRdb keeps only in-frame clonotypes and omits some of them. The sample includes about 29,000 clones, 84% of them seen just once. The specimen was peripheral blood. These receptors were taken from an elderly man with active COVID-19.

CDR3 sequence: CASSGRQAYYGYTF. The CDR3, as DNA: TGTGCCAGCAGCGGGAGACAGGCCTACTATGGCTACACCTTC. This chain joins TRBV7-2 and TRBJ1-2; maybe TRBD1 (6 bases). This CDR3 has 14 amino acids. Germline values: CDR1 SGHTA, CDR2 FQGNSA. The V and J ends lost 5 bases and 3 bases respectively, with 13 bases between them.

The V gene is TRBV6-1, the J gene TRBJ2-3; D perhaps matches TRBD1 (6 bases). The CDR3 extends over 15 amino acids. Deletions cut 10 bases from V and 0 bases from J, with 17 bases between. CDR1 MNHNS and CDR2 SASEGT come from the germline V gene. The CDR3 reads CATRKDRSSTDTQYF. CDR3 DNA sequence: TGTGCCACCCGAAAAGACAGGTCTAGCACAGATACGCAGTATTTT.

In its sample, this clone was seen a few times. The rearrangement uses TRBV4-2 and TRBJ2-7; 9 positions match TRBD2. The CDR3 is 20 amino acids. CDR1 is LGHNA, CDR2 YNFKEQ, per germline. V shed 7 bases, J shed 0 bases, and the junction held 22 bases outside the gene matches. CDR3 in DNA: TGTGCCAGCACCCGCTCGCGTGCGACTGGCGGGGGGGCAAGCTCCTACGAGCAGTACTTC. The encoded protein is CASTRSRATGGGASSYEQYF.

This rearrangement joins TRBV5-5 to TRBJ1-1; weak D call: TRBD1 (6 bases). Germline assignment: CDR1 SGHKS and CDR2 YYEKEE (reference sequence). This CDR3 is built from 14 residues. Trimming shortened V by 4 bases and J by 4 bases, and 14 bases separated the two germline ends. The CDR3 coding sequence is TGTGCCAGCAGCCCCGAGGGGGTTTCCACTGAAGCTTTCTTT. Residues: CASSPEGVSTEAFF.